The 9 T cell receptor beta chains below were found in one sample sequenced in a study of T cell responses to AZD1222 COVID-19 vaccine. Measured with immunoSEQ multiplex PCR; TCRdb has only the in-frame clones, and not every one. This sample has about 150,000 clones, with about nine tenths found just once. Sequencing used peripheral blood, obtained 28 days after the second AZD1222 dose. The receptors shown here come from an adult who received the AZD1222 COVID-19 vaccine.

This clone was seen once. The chain couples TRBV18 to TRBJ2-5; D remains ambiguous. The CDR3 runs to 13 residues. Germline assignment: CDR1 KGHSH and CDR2 LQKENI. Trimming removed 2 bases from V and 5 bases from J, with 9 bases in between. CDR3 protein: CASSPNLRETQYF. The DNA for the CDR3 is TGTGCCAGCTCACCAAATCTAAGGGAGACCCAGTACTTC.

The chain uses TRBV2 and TRBJ1-2; 8 bases map to TRBD1. CDR3 length: 12 residues. CDR1 SNHLY and CDR2 FYNNEI come from the germline V gene. V gave up 8 bases and J gave up 7 bases; unmatched junction bases: 6. Here the CDR3 DNA reads TGTGCCAGCGGTAGGACAGGGTTTGGCTACACCTTC. It yields the protein CASGRTGFGYTF.

The V call is TRBV3-1 (or the pseudogene TRBV3-2), the J call TRBJ2-7; D not resolved. Trimming took off 1 base at V and 9 bases at J, with 7 bases between the two ends. This CDR3 region has 11 residues. The germline gives CDR1 LGHDT, CDR2 YNNKEL (reference sequence). CDR3 in DNA: TGTGCCAGCAGCCAAGGTCGCGGGCAGTACTTC. Residues: CASSQGRGQYF.

The CDR3 loop reads CSASDLAGGPSYNEQFF. CDR3 coding DNA: TGCAGTGCTAGTGATCTAGCGGGAGGCCCGAGCTACAATGAGCAGTTCTTC. The chain links TRBV20-1 to TRBJ2-1; TRBD2 aligns across 11 bases. The length of the CDR3 is 17 residues. Unmatched junction bases numbered 10, after V lost 3 bases and J lost 3 bases. Germline values: CDR1 DFQATT, CDR2 SNEGSKA (reference sequence).

The chain carries TRBV11-2 and TRBJ2-7, with D possibly being TRBD1 (5 bases). The CDR3 spans 13 residues. Germline CDR1 and CDR2: SGHAT and FQNNGV. Trimming shortened V by 1 base and J by 2 bases, and 6 bases separated the two germline ends. The DNA for the CDR3 is TGTGCCAGCAGCTTAGGACAGACCTACGAGCAGTACTTC. This gives the protein CASSLGQTYEQYF.

This chain uses TRBV6-6 with TRBJ1-5; D unclear. The V and J ends lost 0 bases and 5 bases respectively, with 5 bases between them. CDR1 and CDR2 from the germline V gene are MNHNY and SVGAGI (reference sequence). CDR3 length equals 13 residues. CDR3 region: CASSYSWDQPQHF. In nucleotides, the CDR3 is TGTGCCAGCAGTTACTCATGGGATCAGCCCCAGCATTTT.

V and J are TRBV10-3 and TRBJ2-7; 8 nucleotides match TRBD1. The germline V gene has CDR1 ENHRY and CDR2 SYGVKD. V dropped 1 base and J dropped 5; count of bases not matched to a gene: 4. The CDR3 has 14 residues. CDR3 in DNA: TGTGCCATCAGTGAGTTCTCAGGGGGCAACGAGCAGTACTTC. This codes for CAISEFSGGNEQYF.

The chain has TRBV19 and TRBJ2-2, with D perhaps matching TRBD1 (5 bases). Germline V gene data show CDR1 as LNHDA and CDR2 as SQIVND (reference sequence). The CDR3 extends over 15 amino acids. With 4 bases removed from V and 4 bases from J, the gap between germline ends came to 13 bases. The CDR3: CASSTRQTFTGELFF. CDR3 coding DNA: TGTGCCAGTAGTACACGACAGACCTTCACCGGGGAGCTGTTTTTT.

The chain couples TRBV19 to TRBJ1-3; D might be TRBD1 (6 bases). V was clipped by 4 bases and J by 2 bases, with 12 bases between them. CDR3 length equals 15 residues. Looked up from germline, CDR1 is LNHDA and CDR2 is SQIVND (reference sequence). In DNA form, the CDR3 reads TGTGCCAGTAGTACCTCCGGGACACCTGGAAACACCATATATTTT. This gives the protein CASSTSGTPGNTIYF.